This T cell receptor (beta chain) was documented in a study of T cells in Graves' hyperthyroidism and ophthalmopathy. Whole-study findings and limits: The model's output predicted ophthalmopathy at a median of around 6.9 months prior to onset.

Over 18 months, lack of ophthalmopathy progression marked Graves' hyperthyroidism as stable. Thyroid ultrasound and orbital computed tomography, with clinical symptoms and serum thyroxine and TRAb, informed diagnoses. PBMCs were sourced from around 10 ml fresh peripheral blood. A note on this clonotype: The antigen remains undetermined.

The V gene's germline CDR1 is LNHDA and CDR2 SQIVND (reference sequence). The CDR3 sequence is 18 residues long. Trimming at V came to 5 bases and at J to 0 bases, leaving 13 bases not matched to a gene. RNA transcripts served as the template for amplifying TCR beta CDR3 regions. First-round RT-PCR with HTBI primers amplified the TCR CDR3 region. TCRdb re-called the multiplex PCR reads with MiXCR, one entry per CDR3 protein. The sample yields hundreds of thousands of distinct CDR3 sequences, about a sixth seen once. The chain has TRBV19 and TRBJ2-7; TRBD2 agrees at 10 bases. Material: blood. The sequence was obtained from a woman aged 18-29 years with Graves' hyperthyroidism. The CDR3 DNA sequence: TGTGCCAGTAGTCCCCGGTTTAGCGGGAGGTCCTACTCCTACGAGCAGTACTTC. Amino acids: CASSPRFSGRSYSYEQYF.